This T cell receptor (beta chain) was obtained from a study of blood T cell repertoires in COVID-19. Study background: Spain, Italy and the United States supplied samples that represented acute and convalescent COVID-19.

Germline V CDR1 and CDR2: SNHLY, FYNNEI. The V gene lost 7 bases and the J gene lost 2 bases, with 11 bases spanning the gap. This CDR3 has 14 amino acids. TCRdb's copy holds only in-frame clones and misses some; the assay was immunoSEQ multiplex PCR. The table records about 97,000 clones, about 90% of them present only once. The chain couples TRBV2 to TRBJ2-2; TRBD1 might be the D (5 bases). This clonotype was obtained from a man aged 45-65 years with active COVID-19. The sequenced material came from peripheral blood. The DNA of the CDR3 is TGTGCCAGCATCAAGGGGTCCAACACCGGGGAGCTGTTTTTT. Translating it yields CASIKGSNTGELFF.